This entry features one T cell receptor (beta chain) sequence. The V and J ends lost 8 bases and 2 bases, in that order; junction bases with no gene match: 10. The CDR3 totals 15 residues. Germline loops: CDR1 MDHEN, CDR2 SYDVKM. The sample originates from a study of blood T cell repertoires in COVID-19. Overall study context: The samples span acute and convalescent COVID-19 from the United States, Italy and Spain. Sources were T cells, B-cell-depleted T cells, or PBMCs; the material itself was cDNA or gDNA.

Per the original data handling: Researchers report that nucleated cell counts were estimated from reference gene primer amplification. The table came from immunoSEQ multiplex PCR; TCRdb's copy has only in-frame clones and leaves some out. V, J and clone size are taken as reported in that table, and D and trimming were inferred from the DNA itself. This sample yields about 93,000 clones, of which around four fifths are seen a single time; around 17% belongs to the top ten. The sample was peripheral blood. This clonotype originated in a human donor in a cohort sampled during active COVID-19. V and J are TRBV28 and TRBJ2-7, with 9 bases matching TRBD2. Written as DNA, the CDR3 is TGTGCCAGCGGGGGGTCTGGCGGGAGGGCCTACGAGCAGTACTTC. It yields the protein CASGGSGGRAYEQYF.